The following is a T cell receptor (beta chain) sequence with its context. Its antigen remains unidentified. This sample stems from a study of T cell responses to AZD1222 COVID-19 vaccine. Data came from immunoSEQ multiplex PCR; TCRdb stores just in-frame clones and leaves some out. The sample consists of about 200,000 clones, roughly 92% of them appearing once. The germline CDR1 and CDR2 sequences are LNHDA and SQIVND (reference sequence). The ends were cut back, 3 bases at V and 4 bases at J, with 9 bases in the middle. The CDR3 covers 13 residues. Notes on the study in general: Females made up more of the donors, who were largely white British, and clonal diversity may have come out too low.

The chain recombines TRBV19 with TRBJ1-2, with D uncertain. The receptor's source is an adult who received the AZD1222 COVID-19 vaccine. The sample in question was peripheral blood, obtained 28 days after the second AZD1222 dose. In DNA, the CDR3 is TGTGCCAGTAGTATGCTCATCTCCTATGGCTACACCTTC. Amino acid sequence: CASSMLISYGYTF.